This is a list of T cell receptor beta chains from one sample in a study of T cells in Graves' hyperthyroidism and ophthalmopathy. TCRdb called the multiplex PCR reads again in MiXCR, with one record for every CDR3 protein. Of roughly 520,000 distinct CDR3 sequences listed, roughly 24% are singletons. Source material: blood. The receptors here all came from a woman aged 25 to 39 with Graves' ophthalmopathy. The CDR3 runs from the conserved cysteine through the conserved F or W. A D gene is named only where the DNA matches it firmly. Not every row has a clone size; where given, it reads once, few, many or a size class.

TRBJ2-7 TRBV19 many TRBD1 CASADRASYEQYF TGTGCCAGTGCGGACAGGGCAAGCTACGAGCAGTACTTC
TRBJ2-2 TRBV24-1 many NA CATSEFGTGELFF TGTGCCACCAGTGAATTCGGGACCGGGGAGCTGTTTTTT
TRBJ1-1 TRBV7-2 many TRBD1 CASSSSGHRGLYTEAFF TGTGCCAGCAGCTCTAGCGGCCACAGGGGCCTTTACACTGAAGCTTTCTTT
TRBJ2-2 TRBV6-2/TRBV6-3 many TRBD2 CASRSGGLNTGELFF TGTGCCAGCAGAAGCGGGGGGCTTAACACCGGGGAGCTGTTTTTT
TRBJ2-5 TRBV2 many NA CASSGQEETQYF TGTGCCAGCAGCGGACAAGAAGAGACCCAGTACTTC
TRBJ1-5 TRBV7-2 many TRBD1 CASSLATGVDSNQPQHF TGTGCCAGCAGCTTAGCGACAGGGGTGGATAGCAATCAGCCCCAGCATTTT
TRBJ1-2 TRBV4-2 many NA CASSQFEPTWGGDYGYTF TGTGCCAGCAGCCAATTCGAGCCGACCTGGGGAGGGGACTATGGCTACACCTTC
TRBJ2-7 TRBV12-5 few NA CASGLVRGEQYF TGTGCTAGTGGTTTGGTAAGAGGCGAGCAGTACTTC
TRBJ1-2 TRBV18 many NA CASSPPRGDRAHGYTF TGTGCCAGCTCACCACCCCGAGGCGACAGAGCTCATGGCTACACCTTC
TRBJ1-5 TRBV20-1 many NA CSASLSGGQPQHF TGCAGTGCGTCCCTATCCGGGGGTCAGCCCCAGCATTTT
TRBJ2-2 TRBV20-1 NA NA CSARDPGGANTGELFF TGCAGTGCTAGAGATCCCGGGGGTGCGAACACCGGGGAGCTGTTTTTT
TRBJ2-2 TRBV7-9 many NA CAGKQGANTGELFF TGTGCCGGTAAACAGGGCGCGAACACCGGGGAGCTGTTTTTT
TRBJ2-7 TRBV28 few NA CASSNAGPTYEQYF TGTGCCAGCTCAAACGCAGGGCCCACCTACGAGCAGTACTTC
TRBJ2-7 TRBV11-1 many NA CARMGQLVSYEQYF TGTGCCAGAATGGGACAACTAGTCTCCTACGAGCAGTACTTC
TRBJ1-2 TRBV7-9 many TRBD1 CASSQDRGSGGYTF TGTGCCAGCAGCCAAGACAGGGGGTCCGGTGGCTACACCTTC
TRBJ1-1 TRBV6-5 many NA CASSYDPRRVKNTEAFF TGTGCCAGCAGTTATGACCCGAGGCGTGTGAAGAACACTGAAGCTTTCTTT
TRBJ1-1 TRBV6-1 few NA CASSFPTGSGNTEAFF TGTGCCAGCAGCTTCCCTACAGGGTCCGGGAACACTGAAGCTTTCTTT
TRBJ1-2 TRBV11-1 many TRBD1 CASSFWDSFNYGYTF TGTGCCAGCAGCTTTTGGGACAGCTTTAACTATGGCTACACCTTC
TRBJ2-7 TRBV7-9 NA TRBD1 CASSSPGQGHSEQYF TGTGCCAGCAGCTCACCGGGACAGGGTCATTCCGAGCAGTACTTC
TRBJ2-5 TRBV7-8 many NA CASSRGRTGGDETQYF TGTGCCAGCAGCCGGGGACGAACAGGGGGGGACGAGACCCAGTACTTC
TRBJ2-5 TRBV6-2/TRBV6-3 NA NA CASSSTGTGPAQETQYF TGTGCCAGCAGTTCTACCGGGACCGGCCCCGCGCAAGAGACCCAGTACTTC
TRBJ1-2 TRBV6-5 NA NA CASSYSGPYGYTF TGTGCCAGCAGTTACTCCGGGCCGTATGGCTACACCTTC
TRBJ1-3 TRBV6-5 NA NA CASSYKGGPGNTIYF TGTGCCAGCAGTTACAAGGGGGGCCCTGGAAACACCATATATTTT
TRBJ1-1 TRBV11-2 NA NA CASRSLSGLTEAFF TGTGCCAGCAGGTCCCTAAGCGGGTTAACTGAAGCTTTCTTT
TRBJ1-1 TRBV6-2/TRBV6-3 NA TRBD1 CASTFDRGNTWRTEAFF TGTGCCAGCACCTTCGACAGGGGAAATACCTGGCGCACTGAAGCTTTCTTT
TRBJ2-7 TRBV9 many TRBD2 CASSVAQTSSGEQYF TGTGCCAGCAGCGTAGCCCAGACTAGCTCGGGGGAGCAGTACTTC
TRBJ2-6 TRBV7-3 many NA CASSPTGSGANVLTF TGTGCCAGCAGCCCGACAGGATCTGGGGCCAACGTCCTGACTTTC
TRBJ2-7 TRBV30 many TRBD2 CAGLNQRDSYEQYF TGTGCCGGGTTGAACCAGCGGGACTCCTACGAGCAGTACTTC
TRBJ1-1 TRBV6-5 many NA CASSWGPGEAFF TGTGCCAGCAGTTGGGGGCCAGGAGAAGCTTTCTTT
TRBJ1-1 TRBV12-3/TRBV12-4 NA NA CASRPNFRGVNTEAFF TGTGCCAGCAGGCCTAATTTCAGGGGCGTGAACACTGAAGCTTTCTTT
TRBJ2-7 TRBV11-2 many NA CASSLLGGTAYYEQYF TGTGCCAGCAGCTTATTAGGCGGGACAGCCTACTACGAGCAGTACTTC
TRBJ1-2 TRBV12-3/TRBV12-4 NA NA CASSPDSNYGCTF TGTGCCAGCAGTCCTGACTCAAACTATGGCTGCACCTTC
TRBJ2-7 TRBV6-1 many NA CASSDNWDTYYEQYF TGTGCCAGCAGTGATAATTGGGACACATACTACGAGCAGTACTTC
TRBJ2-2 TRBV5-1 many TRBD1 CASSRGTDYYTGELFF TGCGCCAGCAGCCGAGGGACAGACTATTACACCGGGGAGCTGTTTTTT
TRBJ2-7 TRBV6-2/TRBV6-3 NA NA CASSYPPDRLYEQYF TGTGCCAGCAGTTACCCACCGGACAGACTCTACGAGCAGTACTTC
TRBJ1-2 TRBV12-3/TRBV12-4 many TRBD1 CASSPEADGTGFYGYTF TGTGCCAGCAGTCCGGAGGCCGACGGGACAGGGTTCTATGGCTACACCTTC
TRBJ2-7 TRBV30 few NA CACEEGYEQYF TGTGCCTGTGAGGAGGGTTACGAGCAGTACTTC
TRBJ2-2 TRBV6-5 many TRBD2 CASSYSHSGGSSGELFF TGTGCCAGCAGTTACTCCCATAGCGGGGGGAGTTCCGGGGAGCTGTTTTTT
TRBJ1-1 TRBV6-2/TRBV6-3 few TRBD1 CASTVRGVLHTEAFF TGTGCCAGCACCGTCAGGGGGGTGCTGCACACTGAAGCTTTCTTT
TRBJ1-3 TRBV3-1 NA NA CASKSGAGNTIYF TGTGCCAGCAAATCCGGAGCGGGAAACACCATATATTTT
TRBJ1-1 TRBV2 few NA CASSEARTVLEAFF TGTGCCAGCAGTGAAGCAAGGACAGTTCTTGAAGCTTTCTTT
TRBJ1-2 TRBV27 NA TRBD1 CASRTSWQGGSSNYGYTF TGTGCCAGCCGAACCTCGTGGCAGGGGGGTTCGTCTAACTATGGCTACACCTTC
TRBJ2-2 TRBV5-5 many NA CASSFSLNTGELFF TGTGCCAGCAGCTTCTCACTGAACACCGGGGAGCTGTTTTTT
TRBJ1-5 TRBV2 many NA CASRSESSSNQPQHF TGTGCCAGCAGATCCGAATCAAGTAGCAATCAGCCCCAGCATTTT
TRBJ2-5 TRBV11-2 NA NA CAISLAPLQETLYF TGTGCCATCAGCTTAGCTCCCCTCCAAGAGACCCTGTACTTC
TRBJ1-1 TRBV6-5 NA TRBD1 CASSSKTGTEAFF TGTGCCAGCAGTTCTAAGACAGGGACTGAAGCTTTCTTT
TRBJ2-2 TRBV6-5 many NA CASEGGVTGELFF TGTGCCAGCGAAGGCGGGGTCACCGGGGAGCTGTTTTTT
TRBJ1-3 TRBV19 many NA CASSMGAISGNTIYF TGTGCCAGTAGTATGGGGGCGATCTCTGGAAACACCATATATTTT
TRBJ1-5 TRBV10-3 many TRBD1 CAISKDREQPQHF TGTGCCATCAGTAAAGACAGGGAACAGCCCCAGCATTTT